This TCR beta chain was identified in a study of shared clonotypes between healthy human individuals. CD45RO-negative, CCR7-positively selected cells formed the naive CD8 fraction, excluding terminally differentiated effector memory CD45RA+ cells. Recent acute infections and vaccinations were absent in the healthy HIV-negative adult donors. Per sorted-subset replicate PCR, input was roughly 200 ng DNA, representing about 29,000 T cell genomes. Generated by immunoSEQ multiplex PCR, the TCRdb table keeps only in-frame clones and is missing some. There are nearly 600,000 clones in the sample; less than 97% occur only once, and 0.1% to 0.11% lies in the top ten. Study results and caveats: Clonotype sharing among donors was thought likely to change with sequencing depth. The rarefaction results pointed to incomplete sorted-subset sequencing despite large depth.

On this clone itself: As yet, its antigen is unknown.

The germline CDR1 and CDR2 sequences are MDHEN and SYDVKM. The CDR3 spans 16 residues. The ends lost 4 bases at V and 0 bases at J; junction bases unmatched: 9. The chain couples TRBV28 to TRBJ2-7; 7 bases fit TRBD2. The sequence derives from a woman aged 25 to 39 in good health. The sequencing sample was made of naive CD8+ T cells sorted from blood. CDR3 loop: CASSSPSIAGSYEQYF. The CDR3 coding sequence is TGTGCCAGCAGTTCTCCCTCAATAGCGGGCTCCTACGAGCAGTACTTC.